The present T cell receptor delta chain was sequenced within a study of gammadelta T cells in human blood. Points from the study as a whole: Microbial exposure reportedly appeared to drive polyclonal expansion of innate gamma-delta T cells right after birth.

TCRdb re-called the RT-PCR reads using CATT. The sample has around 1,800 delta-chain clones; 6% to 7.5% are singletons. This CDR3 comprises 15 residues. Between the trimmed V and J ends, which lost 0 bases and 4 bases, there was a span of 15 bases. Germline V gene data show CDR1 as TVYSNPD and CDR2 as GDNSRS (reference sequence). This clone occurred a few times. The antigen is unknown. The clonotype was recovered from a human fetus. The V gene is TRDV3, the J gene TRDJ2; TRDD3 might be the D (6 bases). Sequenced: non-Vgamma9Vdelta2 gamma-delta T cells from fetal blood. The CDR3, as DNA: TGTGCCTTTAGGGTGAGTGGGGGCCCGACAGCACAACTCTTCTTT. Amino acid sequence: CAFRVSGGPTAQLFF.